Presented here are 20 T cell receptor beta chains from one specimen sequenced in a study of read filtering for tumor transcriptome and immune sequencing. From about 0.4 ug of RNA, a library with molecular barcoded alpha/delta and beta/gamma adaptors was made. MiXCR, applied by TCRdb to the reads, yields one record per CDR3 protein. This sample has 62,000 or so distinct CDR3 sequences, with more than 11% found just once. Sequences were obtained from a population of CD138-negative cells sorted from bone marrow. These receptors originate from a donor over 35 with multiple myeloma.

The V call is TRBV7-9, the J call TRBJ2-2, with 14 bases that match TRBD2. The junction had 6 bases not matched to a gene; V was cut back by 5 bases and J by 4 bases. This CDR3 has 17 amino acids. The germline V gene encodes CDR1 SEHNR and CDR2 FQNEAQ (reference sequence). For the CDR3, the DNA is TGTGCCAGCAGCATACGACTAGCGGGAGGGTCCACCGGGGAGCTGTTTTTT. This codes for CASSIRLAGGSTGELFF.

The chain joins TRBV6-5 to TRBJ2-7; D is tentatively TRBD1 or TRBD2 (5 bases each). Looked up from germline, CDR1 is MNHEY and CDR2 is SVGAGI. Trimming removed 8 bases from V and 6 bases from J, with 14 bases in between. The CDR3 is 12 amino acids. The CDR3 loop reads CASRRDEREQYF. CDR3 nucleotides: TGTGCCAGCCGACGGGACGAACGCGAGCAGTACTTC.

In the case of this clonotype: This clone may be a read error of a much larger clone one base away. This sequence joins TRBV29-1 and TRBJ2-5; tentative D call: TRBD1 (6 bases). Germline-derived CDR1 and CDR2 are SQVTM and ANQGSEA. The CDR3 has 14 residues. Deletions cut 1 base from V and 3 bases from J, with 12 bases between. CDR3 loop: CSVEGPWTEETQYF. The CDR3 nucleotides are TGCAGCGTTGAAGGTCCCTGGACAGAAGAGACCCAGTACTTC.

This clonotype came up many times. The gene calls are TRBV29-1 and TRBJ2-1; TRBD2 agrees at 11 bases. The V gene's germline CDR1 is SQVTM and CDR2 ANQGSEA. The CDR3 runs 16 residues. The trim removed 1 base at V and 6 bases at J, leaving 8 bases unmatched. The CDR3 here is CSVEGGTSGRVNEQFF. The DNA for the CDR3 is TGCAGCGTTGAAGGGGGTACTAGCGGGAGAGTCAATGAGCAGTTCTTC.

Many counts were recorded for this clonotype. The chain carries TRBV4-2 and TRBJ2-7; 10 bases agree with TRBD2. V lost 3 bases and J lost 2; bases outside the gene matches: 4. The CDR3 has 15 residues. Germline CDR1 is LGHNA and CDR2 is YNFKEQ. CDR3 protein: CASSQLGLAAYEQYF. CDR3 nucleotides: TGTGCCAGCAGCCAGCTTGGACTAGCGGCCTACGAGCAGTACTTC.

This clonotype was counted ten times or more. The chain joins TRBV25-1 to TRBJ2-2; TRBD2 might be the D (6 bases). With 8 bases removed from V and 3 bases from J, the gap between germline ends came to 13 bases. The CDR3 has 14 residues. In germline, CDR1 is MGHDK, CDR2 SYGVNS. The CDR3 nucleotides read TGTGCCAGCCTCGGGGGTGTGTACACCGGGGAGCTGTTTTTT. Translated: CASLGGVYTGELFF.

This clonotype was seen a few times. This sequence joins TRBV28 and TRBJ2-2; the D gene is possibly TRBD1 (5 bases). The germline V gene encodes CDR1 MDHEN and CDR2 SYDVKM. V gave up 4 bases and J gave up 0 bases, with 15 bases separating them. The CDR3 extends over 17 amino acids. Here the CDR3 DNA reads TGTGCCAGCAGTTCAGGGCTCGGCAGGGCGAACACCGGGGAGCTGTTTTTT. Translation gives CASSSGLGRANTGELFF.

A word on this clonotype: A read error is possible here, since a much larger clone lies one base away. The genes are TRBV11-3 and TRBJ1-1; no clear D. The CDR3 length is 12 residues. Germline values: CDR1 SGHNT, CDR2 YENEEA. CDR3 amino acids: CTSSPGRTEAFF. In nucleotides, the CDR3 is TGTACCAGCAGTCCTGGACGGACCGAAGCTTTCTTT.

The V gene is TRBV4-2, the J gene TRBJ1-2; D is perhaps TRBD1 (6 bases). There are 14 residues in the CDR3. The V gene lost 3 bases and the J gene lost 3 bases, with 11 bases spanning the gap. CDR1 and CDR2 from the germline V gene are LGHNA and YNFKEQ. The CDR3 DNA follows: TGTGCCAGCAGCCAGAGCTCAGGGGACTATGGCTACACCTTC. It translates to CASSQSSGDYGYTF.

The chain has TRBV5-4 and TRBJ2-5; D may be TRBD1 (7 bases). This CDR3 contains 14 residues. The ends were cut back, 3 bases at V and 2 bases at J, with 11 bases in the middle. The germline CDR1 and CDR2 sequences are SGHNT and YYREEE (reference sequence). The CDR3 here is CASSSRDSQETQYF. CDR3 DNA sequence: TGTGCCAGCAGCTCGCGGGACAGTCAAGAGACCCAGTACTTC.

Of note for this clonotype: This sequence may be a read error, since a much larger clone differs from it by one base. The rearrangement links TRBV5-1 to TRBJ2-7; D remains ambiguous. The CDR3 runs to 14 residues. Per germline, CDR1 SGHRS and CDR2 YFSETQ. V was shortened by 0 bases and J by 0 bases, with 7 bases between the two germline ends. CDR3 in DNA: TGCGCCAGCAGCTTGGGGGGTTTCTCCTACGAGCAGTACTTC. As protein: CASSLGGFSYEQYF.

This clonotype has only a few counts. The rearrangement links TRBV12-3 or TRBV12-4 to TRBJ2-1; 7 nucleotides line up with TRBD1. After removal of 2 bases from V and 4 bases from J, the junction contained 11 bases not matched to a gene. The CDR3 is 17 amino acids. CDR3 coding DNA: TGTGCCAGCAGTTTATGGGGACAGCCCGACGGATACAATGAGCAGTTCTTC. Its translation is CASSLWGQPDGYNEQFF.

The chain couples TRBV6-2 or TRBV6-3 to TRBJ2-1; TRBD2 agrees at 9 bases. V trimming: 6 bases; J trimming: 16 bases; junction bases outside the gene matches: 10. Germline V gives CDR1 MNHEY, CDR2 SVGEGT. The CDR3 sequence is 12 residues long. This CDR3 reads CASSPSGTSSFF. In DNA form, the CDR3 reads TGTGCCAGCAGCCCCTCCGGGACTAGCTCATTCTTC.

At least ten counts were recorded for this clonotype. The chain couples TRBV29-1 to TRBJ2-3, with 9 positions matching TRBD2. The CDR3 is made up of 18 amino acids. V trimming: 0 bases; J trimming: 4 bases; junction bases outside the gene matches: 14. CDR1 is SQVTM, CDR2 ANQGSEA, per germline. The CDR3 sequence is CSVEDPLMRREGPDTQYF. The CDR3 coding sequence is TGCAGCGTTGAAGATCCATTAATGCGGCGGGAGGGCCCAGATACGCAGTATTTT.

This clonotype showed up just a few times. A read error may be the cause here, since a much bigger clone is one base away. This sequence joins TRBV30 and TRBJ2-3, with D possibly TRBD1 on 5 matching bases. The CDR3 loop spans 13 amino acids. CDR1 is GTSNPN, CDR2 SVGIG, per germline (reference sequence). The V gene lost 5 bases and the J gene lost 5 bases, with 14 bases spanning the gap. The CDR3 DNA reads TGTGCCTGGGGTAGCAGGGCCGGAGATACGCAGTATTTT. This codes for CAWGSRAGDTQYF.

This clonotype was recorded many times. The chain recombines TRBV6-1 with TRBJ2-1; D gene unclear. Between the trimmed V and J ends, which lost 2 bases and 6 bases, there was a span of 8 bases. Germline lookup yields CDR1 MNHNS and CDR2 SASEGT. The CDR3 contains 13 residues. The CDR3 sequence is CASSEWPGNEQFF. DNA of the CDR3: TGTGCCAGCAGTGAATGGCCAGGCAATGAGCAGTTCTTC.

This clonotype was recorded at least ten times. V is TRBV7-2 and J is TRBJ1-1, with TRBD1 matching over 11 bases. The length of the CDR3 is 15 residues. With V trimmed by 2 bases and J by 3 bases, 2 bases remained unmatched. Germline lookup yields CDR1 SGHTA and CDR2 FQGNSA. The CDR3 DNA sequence: TGTGCCAGCAGCTTAACGGGACAGGGGGACACTGAAGCTTTCTTT. Translating it yields CASSLTGQGDTEAFF.

As concerns this clonotype: A much larger clone differs by one base, so this may be a read error. The CDR3 DNA follows: TGTGCCTGCAGCCAAGGCATGGCCGGGACAGGGCAGCATTTT. The encoded protein is CACSQGMAGTGQHF. The J gene is TRBJ1-5, the V gene TRBV4-2, with 9 bases identical to TRBD1. Germline values: CDR1 LGHNA, CDR2 YNFKEQ. CDR3 length equals 14 residues.

There are many counts of this clonotype. This sequence joins TRBV7-8 and TRBJ2-1, with TRBD1 matching over 7 bases. V was clipped by 5 bases and J by 7 bases; unmatched bases: 5. CDR3 size: 13 residues. The V gene's germline CDR1 is SGHVS and CDR2 FQNEAQ. DNA for the CDR3: TGTGCCAGCAGCCTGGGACAGAATAATGAGCAGTTCTTC. Its translation: CASSLGQNNEQFF.

This clonotype was found many times. The V and J genes are TRBV27 and TRBJ1-4; D is uncertain. This CDR3 is 14 amino acids long. The V end was cut by 5 bases, the J end by 7 bases, with 14 bases between. The germline V gene encodes CDR1 MNHEY and CDR2 SMNVEV (reference sequence). The CDR3 coding sequence is TGTGCCAGCAGTCATGCGGGTGGTGGTGAAAAACTGTTTTTT. The encoded protein is CASSHAGGGEKLFF.